This is a list of T cell receptor beta chains from one sample in a study of shared clonotypes between healthy human individuals. Profiling relied on immunoSEQ multiplex PCR, and the TCRdb table lists in-frame clones only, not all of them. Among about 530,000 clones listed, 75% to 80% were seen once. The sequenced sample consisted of PBMCs. These receptor sequences come from a middle-aged woman in good health. Some clones in this sample may be carry-over from other donors' samples. Both conserved end residues are part of each CDR3. The D gene is left open where the match is weak. A clone size is listed for some rows: how often the clone was seen (once, few, many), or a class if it is expanded.

v_gene	abundance	d_gene	j_gene	CDR3aa	CDR3nt
TRBV29-1	.	TRBD2	TRBJ2-1	CSGAPRAGVPNEQFF	TGCAGCGGTGCCCCCAGGGCGGGAGTACCCAATGAGCAGTTCTTC
TRBV5-1	.	.	TRBJ2-5	CASSLRTQETQYF	TGCGCCAGCAGCTTGCGGACCCAAGAGACCCAGTACTTC
TRBV4-3	.	.	TRBJ2-1	CASSQGGPHKEQFF	TGCGCCAGCAGCCAGGGCGGACCGCACAAGGAGCAGTTCTTC
TRBV4-1	.	.	TRBJ1-4	CASSQLTNEKLFF	TGCGCCAGCAGCCAACTAACTAATGAAAAACTGTTTTTT
TRBV28	.	TRBD1	TRBJ2-7	CASSQPSQGGNEQYF	TGTGCCAGCAGCCAACCCTCACAGGGGGGCAACGAGCAGTACTTC
TRBV29-1	once	.	TRBJ2-1	CSAGTSHNEQFF	TGCAGCGCCGGGACGTCTCACAATGAGCAGTTCTTC
TRBV6-5	few	.	TRBJ1-1	CASRALPGRAFF	TGTGCCAGCAGAGCATTACCCGGCCGGGCTTTCTTT
TRBV14	.	.	TRBJ1-1	CASKPMLWGEAFF	TGTGCCAGCAAACCTATGTTGTGGGGTGAAGCTTTCTTT
TRBV10-2	.	TRBD1	TRBJ2-7	CASRPGSGTGSYEQYF	TGCGCCAGCAGACCGGGGTCCGGGACAGGGTCCTACGAGCAGTACTTC
TRBV30	.	.	TRBJ1-1	CAWDVGVPNTEAFF	TGTGCCTGGGACGTTGGGGTCCCGAACACTGAAGCTTTCTTT
TRBV5-1	.	.	TRBJ2-1	CASSLASSLNGEQFF	TGCGCCAGCAGCTTGGCGAGTAGCCTAAACGGTGAGCAGTTCTTC
TRBV29-1	.	.	TRBJ2-2	CSVEKGTARSTGELFF	TGCAGCGTCGAAAAAGGGACCGCGCGGTCGACCGGGGAGCTGTTTTTT
TRBV28	few	.	TRBJ1-1	CASSLDPGWAEAFF	TGTGCCAGCAGTTTAGACCCAGGGTGGGCTGAAGCTTTCTTT
TRBV30	.	.	TRBJ1-2	CAWDLNTANYGYTF	TGTGCCTGGGATCTTAATACGGCTAACTATGGCTACACCTTC
TRBV30	.	.	TRBJ1-1	CAWSVGGNTEAFF	TGTGCCTGGAGTGTCGGCGGGAACACTGAAGCTTTCTTT
TRBV6-1	.	TRBD2	TRBJ2-7	CATPGASGRSYEQYF	TGTGCCACACCCGGGGCTAGCGGGAGGTCCTACGAGCAGTACTTC
TRBV28	.	.	TRBJ1-4	CASEDHAREKLFF	TGTGCCAGCGAGGACCACGCCAGGGAAAAACTGTTTTTT
TRBV7-7	.	.	TRBJ1-1	CASSRLMNTEAFF	TGTGCTAGCAGCCGACTCATGAACACTGAAGCTTTCTTT
TRBV5-6	.	TRBD2	TRBJ2-1	CASSEGLAGLGQFF	TGTGCCAGCAGCGAGGGACTAGCGGGGTTAGGGCAGTTCTTC
TRBV15	.	.	TRBJ1-4	CATSRVGGVGEKLFF	TGTGCCACCAGCAGAGTCGGGGGAGTGGGTGAAAAACTGTTTTTT
TRBV9	.	TRBD2	TRBJ2-2	CASSVGELAGGPNGELFF	TGTGCCAGCAGCGTGGGGGAACTAGCGGGAGGCCCTAACGGGGAGCTGTTTTTT
TRBV18	.	TRBD1	TRBJ2-6	CASSPPGQVSLGANVLTF	TGTGCCAGCTCACCACCGGGACAGGTCTCCCTCGGGGCCAACGTCCTGACTTTC
TRBV6-1	once	.	TRBJ2-7	CASSGYGTALREQYF	TGTGCCAGCAGTGGCTACGGGACGGCCTTGAGGGAGCAGTACTTC
TRBV14	.	TRBD2	TRBJ2-1	CASSQGSGTGSYNEQFF	TGTGCCAGCAGCCAAGGGAGCGGGACCGGCTCCTACAATGAGCAGTTCTTC
TRBV11-2	.	TRBD1	TRBJ1-6	CASSHQDRVNSPLHF	TGTGCCAGCAGCCACCAAGACAGGGTTAATTCACCCCTCCACTTT
TRBV7-3	.	.	TRBJ2-3	CASSLRGGGPATDTQYF	TGTGCCAGCAGCTTAAGGGGAGGGGGCCCCGCCACAGATACGCAGTATTTT
TRBV2	.	TRBD1	TRBJ1-2	CASSPGTGYGYTF	TGTGCCAGCAGTCCCGGGACAGGGTATGGCTACACCTTC
TRBV7-6	once	TRBD1	TRBJ1-2	CASSLGVDRGYPQGYGYTF	TGTGCCAGCAGCTTAGGAGTGGACAGGGGATACCCACAGGGCTATGGCTACACCTTC